Shown below are 14 T cell receptor beta chains from a single sample sequenced in a study of human T cells and chemical hapten exposure. In TCRdb, the RACE reads were re-called with MiXCR into one record per CDR3 protein. In the table there are 270,000 or so distinct CDR3 sequences, about 7.7% of which are singletons. Time point in this sample: pre-sensitization, week 0. Specified treatment: therapeutic diphenylcyclopropenone sensitization with weekly scalp DPC. The source was whole blood, collected in connection with sensitization to the hapten diphenylcyclopropenone (DPC). These receptors all come from a man aged 18 to 29 with alopecia areata. Some clones in this sample may be carry-over from other donors' samples.

Comments on this clonotype: A much more abundant neighbour one base away suggests this may be a read error. The J gene is TRBJ2-7, the V gene TRBV6-1; 7 bases agree with TRBD1. The CDR3 loop spans 15 amino acids. Germline CDR1 is MNHNS and CDR2 is SASEGT. With V trimmed by 4 bases and J by 5 bases, 11 bases remained unmatched. The CDR3 protein is CASSGPLTGSHEQYF. The CDR3 DNA reads TGTGCCAGCAGTGGTCCCCTGACAGGGTCCCACGAGCAGTACTTC.

The V gene is TRBV5-1, the J gene TRBJ2-1, with a possible D match to TRBD1 (5 bases). Germline CDR1 reads SGHRS; CDR2 reads YFSETQ. The V and J ends lost 1 base and 9 bases respectively, with 17 bases between them. This CDR3 comprises 15 residues. CDR3 bases: TGCGCCAGCAGCTTGAGGCGGCAGGGTGATGGTGAGCAGTTCTTC. Translating gives CASSLRRQGDGEQFF.

The chain links TRBV9 to TRBJ2-1; 9 bases fit TRBD1. The CDR3 runs 15 residues. In germline, CDR1 is SGDLS, CDR2 YYNGEE. The ends lost 4 bases at V and 13 bases at J; junction bases unmatched: 15. CDR3 loop: CASSWRGQGPFGQFF. In DNA, the CDR3 is TGTGCCAGCAGCTGGCGGGGACAGGGCCCTTTTGGTCAGTTCTTC.

This clonotype was seen more than once but under ten times. The chain combines TRBV4-3 with TRBJ1-1; D unclear. The CDR3 has 15 residues. Germline CDR1 LGHNA, CDR2 YSLEER. Between the trimmed V and J ends, which lost 0 bases and 11 bases, there was a span of 19 bases. The CDR3 reads CASSQDRVPNVMAFF. The CDR3 DNA is TGCGCCAGCAGCCAAGATAGGGTACCCAACGTCATGGCTTTCTTT.

Comment on this clonotype: A read error is likely, as this CDR3 ends without the conserved phenylalanine or tryptophan. V and J are TRBV6-2 or TRBV6-3 and TRBJ1-5; D unclear. CDR3 length: 14 residues. Deletions cut 4 bases from V and 4 bases from J, with 11 bases between. In germline, CDR1 is MNHEY, CDR2 SVGEGT. CDR3 coding DNA: TGTGCCAGCAGTTCCATGGGCCGGAATCAGCCCCAGCATTTG. This translates into CASSSMGRNQPQHL.

Many counts were recorded for this clonotype. This chain uses TRBV20-1 with TRBJ1-1; 7 bases agree with TRBD1. The CDR3 is 15 amino acids. The ends lost 7 bases at V and 3 bases at J; junction bases unmatched: 14. CDR1 and CDR2 from the germline V gene are DFQATT and SNEGSKA (reference sequence). The CDR3 region is CSVTTLGTEYTEAFF. CDR3 bases: TGCAGTGTTACCACCCTCGGGACAGAGTACACTGAAGCTTTCTTT.

This clonotype was counted a few times. V gene TRBV28 combines with J gene TRBJ1-3; no definite D call. The germline V and J ends were trimmed by 6 bases and 4 bases, with 10 bases remaining between them. Germline CDR1 and CDR2: MDHEN and SYDVKM. The CDR3 is 13 residues long. The CDR3 nucleotides read TGTGCCAGCAGCGCTATGCGCGGAAACACCATATATTTT. Its translation is CASSAMRGNTIYF.

In its sample, this clonotype was seen a few times. The chain joins TRBV10-3 to TRBJ2-6; TRBD2 is a possible D gene (6 bases). The CDR3 is 15 amino acids. The germline V gene has CDR1 ENHRY and CDR2 SYGVKD. Trimming removed 4 bases at V and 0 bases at J, with 7 bases between. The CDR3 DNA sequence: TGTGCCATCAGTGCGGGGGACTCTGGGGCCAACGTCCTGACTTTC. Translating it yields CAISAGDSGANVLTF.

The sample holds a few counts of this clonotype. The chain uses TRBV27 and TRBJ2-2, with D perhaps matching TRBD2 (7 bases). CDR3 size: 16 residues. With 2 bases removed from V and 5 bases from J, the gap between germline ends came to 15 bases. Germline V gene sequence: CDR1 MNHEY, CDR2 SMNVEV (reference sequence). CDR3 DNA sequence: TGTGCCAGCAGTTTAGAGGGGGGGCTGCGAACCGGGGAGCTGTTTTTT. Translated, it gives CASSLEGGLRTGELFF.

In its sample, this clonotype was seen a few times. The chain employs TRBV5-5 and TRBJ2-5; D perhaps matches TRBD1 (6 bases). The CDR3 is 15 amino acids. Looked up from germline, CDR1 is SGHKS and CDR2 is YYEKEE (reference sequence). Trimming left V 4 bases short and J 0 bases short, with 13 bases between. The CDR3 region has the DNA TGTGCCAGCAGCGCCCCTTACAGGGACCAAGAGACCCAGTACTTC. Protein product: CASSAPYRDQETQYF.

This chain uses TRBV6-5 with TRBJ2-3; 7 nucleotides align to TRBD1. The V and J ends lost 2 bases and 1 base, in that order; junction bases with no gene match: 6. CDR3 length: 16 amino acids. Looked up from germline, CDR1 is MNHEY and CDR2 is SVGAGI. CDR3 loop: CASSYGTASGTDTQYF. The CDR3 nucleotides read TGTGCCAGCAGTTACGGGACAGCTTCTGGCACAGATACGCAGTATTTT.

This clonotype was observed a handful of times. This chain joins TRBV27 and TRBJ2-1; a possible D gene is TRBD1 (5 bases). Germline CDR1 and CDR2: MNHEY and SMNVEV (reference sequence). The V gene lost 6 bases and the J gene lost 5 bases, with 17 bases spanning the gap. The CDR3 sequence is 15 residues long. CDR3 amino acids: CASSPPIGADNEQFF. CDR3 nucleotides: TGTGCCAGCAGCCCCCCCATAGGGGCAGACAATGAGCAGTTCTTC.

This clonotype was recorded a few times. The CDR3 region is CASRLAGGLGNEQFF. Here the CDR3 DNA reads TGCGCCAGCAGATTAGCGGGGGGGCTGGGGAATGAGCAGTTCTTC. The chain has TRBV10-2 and TRBJ2-1; TRBD2 matches 11 bases. The V segment lost 6 bases and the J segment 7 bases; nucleotides outside the gene matches: 8. The CDR3 has 15 residues. Germline V gene sequence: CDR1 WSHSY, CDR2 SAAADI.

There are a few counts of this clonotype. The chain joins TRBV12-3 or TRBV12-4 to TRBJ1-5; unclear D gene. V gave up 3 bases and J gave up 6 bases, with 12 bases separating them. The CDR3 contains 14 residues. The CDR3 coding sequence is TGTGCCAGCAGTTTCTGGGCAGGTAGTCAGCCCCAGCATTTT. Translation: CASSFWAGSQPQHF.